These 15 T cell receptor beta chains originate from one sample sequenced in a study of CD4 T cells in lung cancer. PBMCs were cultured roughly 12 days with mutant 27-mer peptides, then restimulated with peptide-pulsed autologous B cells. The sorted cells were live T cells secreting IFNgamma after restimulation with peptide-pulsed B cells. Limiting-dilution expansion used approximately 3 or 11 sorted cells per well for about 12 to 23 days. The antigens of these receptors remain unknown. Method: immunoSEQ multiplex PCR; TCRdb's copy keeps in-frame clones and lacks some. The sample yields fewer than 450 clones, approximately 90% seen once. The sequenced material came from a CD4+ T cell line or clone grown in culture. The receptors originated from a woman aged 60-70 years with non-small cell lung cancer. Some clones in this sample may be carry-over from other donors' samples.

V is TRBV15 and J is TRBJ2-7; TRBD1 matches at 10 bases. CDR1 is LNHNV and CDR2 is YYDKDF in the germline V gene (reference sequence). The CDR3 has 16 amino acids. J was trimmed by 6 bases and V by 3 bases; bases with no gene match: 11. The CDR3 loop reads CATSRESGTGAAEQYF. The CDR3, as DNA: TGTGCCACCAGCAGGGAATCCGGGACAGGGGCTGCCGAGCAGTACTTC.

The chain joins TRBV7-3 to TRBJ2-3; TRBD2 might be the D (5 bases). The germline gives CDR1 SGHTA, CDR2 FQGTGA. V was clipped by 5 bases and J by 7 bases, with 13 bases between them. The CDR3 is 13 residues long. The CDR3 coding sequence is TGTGCCAGCAGCACTACTGGAGGTAATACGCAGTATTTT. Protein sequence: CASSTTGGNTQYF.

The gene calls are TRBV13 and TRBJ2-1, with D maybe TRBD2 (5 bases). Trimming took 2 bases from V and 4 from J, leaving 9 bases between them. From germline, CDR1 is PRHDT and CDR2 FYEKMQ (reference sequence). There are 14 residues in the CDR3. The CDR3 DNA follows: TGTGCCAGCAGCTTAAGTAGCGTATACAATGAGCAGTTCTTC. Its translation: CASSLSSVYNEQFF.

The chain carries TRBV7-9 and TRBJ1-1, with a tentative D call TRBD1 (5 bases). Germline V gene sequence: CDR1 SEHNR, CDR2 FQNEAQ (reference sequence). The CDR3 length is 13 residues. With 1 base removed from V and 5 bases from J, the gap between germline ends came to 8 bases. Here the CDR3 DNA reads TGTGCCAGCAGCTTAGACCAGGGAACTGAAGCTTTCTTT. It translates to CASSLDQGTEAFF.

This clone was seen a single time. The chain's CDR3 is CASSVGQGSQPQHF. The CDR3 nucleotides are TGTGCCAGCAGCGTGGGACAGGGAAGCCAGCCCCAGCATTTT. The chain uses TRBV2 and TRBJ1-5; 9 nucleotides align to TRBD1. The germline CDR1 and CDR2 sequences are SNHLY and FYNNEI. CDR3 length: 14 amino acids. The J segment lost 7 bases and the V segment lost 6 bases, leaving 7 bases of the junction unmatched.

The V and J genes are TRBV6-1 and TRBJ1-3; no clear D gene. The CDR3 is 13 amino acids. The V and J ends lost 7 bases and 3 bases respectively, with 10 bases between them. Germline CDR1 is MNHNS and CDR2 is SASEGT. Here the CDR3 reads CASTMADGNTIYF. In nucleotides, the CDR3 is TGTGCCAGCACCATGGCGGATGGAAACACCATATATTTT.

The CDR3 nucleotides read TGCGCCAGCAGCTTGGGGCCGGGACAGCGGAACACTGAAGCTTTCTTT. Amino acid sequence: CASSLGPGQRNTEAFF. J is TRBJ1-1 and V is TRBV5-1, with TRBD1 matching 7 bases. V shed 0 bases, J shed 1 base, and the junction held 6 bases outside the gene matches. Germline values: CDR1 SGHRS, CDR2 YFSETQ. This CDR3 has 16 residues.

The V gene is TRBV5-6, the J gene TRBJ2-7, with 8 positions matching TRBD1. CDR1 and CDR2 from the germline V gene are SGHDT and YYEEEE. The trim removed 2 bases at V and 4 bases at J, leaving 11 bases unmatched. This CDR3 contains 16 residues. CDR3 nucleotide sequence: TGTGCCAGCAGCTTCTGGGCTGGTCAGGGGGCGTACGAGCAGTACTTC. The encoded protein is CASSFWAGQGAYEQYF.

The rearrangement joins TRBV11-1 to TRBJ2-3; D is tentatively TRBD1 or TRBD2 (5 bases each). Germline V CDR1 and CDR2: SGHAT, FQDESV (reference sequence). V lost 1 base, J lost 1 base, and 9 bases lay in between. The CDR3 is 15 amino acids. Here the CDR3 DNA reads TGTGCCAGCAGCTTAGACTTGGGGGGCACAGATACGCAGTATTTT. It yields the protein CASSLDLGGTDTQYF.

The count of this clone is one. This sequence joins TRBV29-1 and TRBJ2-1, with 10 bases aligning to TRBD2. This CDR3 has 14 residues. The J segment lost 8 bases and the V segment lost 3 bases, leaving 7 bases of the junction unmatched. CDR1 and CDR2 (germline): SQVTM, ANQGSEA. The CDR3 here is CSVDGLAGAHEQFF. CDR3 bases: TGCAGCGTTGATGGGCTAGCGGGAGCCCATGAGCAGTTCTTC.

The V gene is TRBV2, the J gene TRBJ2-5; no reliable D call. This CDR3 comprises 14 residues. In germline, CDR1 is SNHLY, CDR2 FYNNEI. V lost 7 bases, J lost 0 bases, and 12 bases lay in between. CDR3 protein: CASTTFDYQETQYF. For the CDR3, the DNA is TGTGCCAGCACCACGTTCGACTACCAAGAGACCCAGTACTTC.

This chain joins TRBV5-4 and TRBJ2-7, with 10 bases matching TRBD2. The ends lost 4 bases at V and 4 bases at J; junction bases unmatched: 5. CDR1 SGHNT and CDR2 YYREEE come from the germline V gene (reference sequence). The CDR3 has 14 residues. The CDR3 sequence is CASSPSGSRYEQYF. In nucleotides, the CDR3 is TGTGCCAGCAGCCCTAGCGGGAGTAGGTACGAGCAGTACTTC.

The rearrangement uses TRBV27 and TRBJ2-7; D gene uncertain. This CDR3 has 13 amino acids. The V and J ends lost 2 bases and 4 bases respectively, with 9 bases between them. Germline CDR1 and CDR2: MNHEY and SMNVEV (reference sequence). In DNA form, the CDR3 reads TGTGCCAGCAGTTTAAGTGATTCTTACGAGCAGTACTTC. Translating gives CASSLSDSYEQYF.

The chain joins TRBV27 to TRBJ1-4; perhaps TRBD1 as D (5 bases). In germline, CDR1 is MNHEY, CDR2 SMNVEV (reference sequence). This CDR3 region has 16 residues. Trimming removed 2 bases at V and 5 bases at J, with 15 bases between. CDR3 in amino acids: CASSLGRGAPNEKLFF. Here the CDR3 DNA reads TGTGCCAGCAGTTTAGGGAGAGGGGCTCCCAATGAAAAACTGTTTTTT.

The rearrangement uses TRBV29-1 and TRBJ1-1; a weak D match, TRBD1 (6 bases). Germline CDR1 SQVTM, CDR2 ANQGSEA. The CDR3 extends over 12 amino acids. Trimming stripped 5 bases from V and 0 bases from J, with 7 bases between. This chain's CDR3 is CSVRQVNTEAFF. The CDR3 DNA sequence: TGCAGCGTTCGACAGGTGAACACTGAAGCTTTCTTT.